This paragraph reports one T cell receptor beta chain. V dropped 2 bases and J dropped 3; count of bases not matched to a gene: 10. The CDR3 loop spans 16 amino acids. Germline V gives CDR1 LNHDA, CDR2 SQIVND (reference sequence). For the second PCR, which ran for roughly 6 to 12 cycles, a sample-barcoded 5' primer and a J-beta primer mix were used. TCRdb called the 5' RACE reads again in MiXCR, with one record for every CDR3 protein. Here the sample spans roughly 1.9 million distinct CDR3 sequences, 35% to 50% being singletons. This entry is derived from a study of blood T cells in healthy people across ages.

This receptor was taken from a human donor in good health. The sequencing sample was made of blood. The chain is built from TRBV19 and TRBJ2-7; 7 bases align to TRBD1. CDR3 DNA sequence: TGTGCCAGTAGTATACGTTCACAGGGGCGTTGCTACGAGCAGTACTTC. This sequence encodes CASSIRSQGRCYEQYF.